This TCR beta chain was sequenced during a study of cytomegalovirus exposure and HLA in healthy donors. The primer mix had 60 Vbeta and 13 Jbeta primers. Some clones are missing from TCRdb's copy, which holds only in-frame ones; the method was immunoSEQ multiplex PCR. The sample features approximately 200,000 clones, with approximately 0.74% in its top ten. V was clipped by 4 bases and J by 0 bases, with 12 bases between them. This CDR3 contains 15 residues. CDR1 is SGDLS, CDR2 YYNGEE, per germline. J is TRBJ2-3 and V is TRBV9; D gene uncertain. Input material: PBMCs. The sequence came from a boy aged 10-17 years in good health and CMV-seronegative. The CDR3 region has the DNA TGTGCCAGCAGCTCCGGTCCCCTTAGCACAGATACGCAGTATTTT. It specifies CASSSGPLSTDTQYF.